A selection of T cell receptor beta chains follows, all from one sample in a study of T cells in Graves' hyperthyroidism and ophthalmopathy. TCRdb re-called the multiplex PCR reads with MiXCR, one entry per CDR3 protein. The table includes about 280,000 distinct CDR3 sequences, 20% to 30% detected once. Sequenced sample: blood. The receptors were sampled from a man aged 35-49 years with Graves' hyperthyroidism that later progressed to Graves' ophthalmopathy. Each CDR3 is given with its conserved first and last residue. Each record gives: V gene, J gene, D gene, clone size, CDR3 DNA, CDR3 protein. A D gene is named only where the DNA matches it firmly. Clone size, where shown, is once, few, many, or a class for clones that have expanded.

V gene: TRBV28
J gene: TRBJ1-5
D gene: TRBD1
clone size: many
CDR3 DNA: TGTGCCAGCAGTTTATCAGGGGGGTATAGCAATCAGCCCCAGCATTTT
CDR3 protein: CASSLSGGYSNQPQHF

V gene: TRBV2
J gene: TRBJ1-2
D gene: .
clone size: many
CDR3 DNA: TGTGCCAGCAGTGAATCGAACTATGGCTACACCTTC
CDR3 protein: CASSESNYGYTF

V gene: TRBV6-4
J gene: TRBJ1-1
D gene: TRBD1
clone size: many
CDR3 DNA: TGTGCCAGCAGTACAACAGGGGAGAACACTGAAGCTTTCTTT
CDR3 protein: CASSTTGENTEAFF

V gene: TRBV29-1
J gene: TRBJ2-7
D gene: .
clone size: many
CDR3 DNA: TGCAGCGTTGAAGACAGGGGCATTTCCTACGAGCAGTACTTC
CDR3 protein: CSVEDRGISYEQYF

V gene: TRBV10-2
J gene: TRBJ2-7
D gene: TRBD2
clone size: many
CDR3 DNA: TGCGCCAGCAGGGCGACTAGCGGCTCCTACGAGCAGTACTTC
CDR3 protein: CASRATSGSYEQYF

V gene: TRBV20-1
J gene: TRBJ1-2
D gene: .
clone size: .
CDR3 DNA: TGCAGTGCTAAGACCGGGGGCCATCGGTATGGCTACACCTTC
CDR3 protein: CSAKTGGHRYGYTF

V gene: TRBV4-1
J gene: TRBJ1-5
D gene: .
clone size: .
CDR3 DNA: TGCGCCAGCAGCCCTGGACACAACAATCAGCCCCAGCATTTT
CDR3 protein: CASSPGHNNQPQHF

V gene: TRBV6-2/TRBV6-3
J gene: TRBJ2-7
D gene: TRBD2
clone size: many
CDR3 DNA: TGTGCCAGCAGTTACTCTTTCCCTAGCGGGACTCACGCCTACGAGCAGTACTTC
CDR3 protein: CASSYSFPSGTHAYEQYF

V gene: TRBV6-5
J gene: TRBJ1-1
D gene: .
clone size: many
CDR3 DNA: TGTGCCAGCAGAAGACTACAGGGTCTTAGGACTGAAGCTTTCTTT
CDR3 protein: CASRRLQGLRTEAFF

V gene: TRBV6-1
J gene: TRBJ2-4
D gene: .
clone size: many
CDR3 DNA: TGTGCCAGCAGACAAGAGCGGGTCGACAAAAACATTCAGTACTTC
CDR3 protein: CASRQERVDKNIQYF

V gene: TRBV29-1
J gene: TRBJ1-2
D gene: .
clone size: many
CDR3 DNA: TGCAGCGTTGTCGGGCAGGGGTATGGCTACACCTTC
CDR3 protein: CSVVGQGYGYTF

V gene: TRBV5-1
J gene: TRBJ2-5
D gene: TRBD2
clone size: many
CDR3 DNA: TGCGCCAGCAGCTTGGGTCTGGGTAGCGGGAAGGAAGAGACCCAGTACTTC
CDR3 protein: CASSLGLGSGKEETQYF

V gene: TRBV6-2/TRBV6-3
J gene: TRBJ2-2
D gene: .
clone size: many
CDR3 DNA: TGTGCCAGCACCGCCCGGGGACGGAAGAACACCGGGGAGCTGTTTTTT
CDR3 protein: CASTARGRKNTGELFF

V gene: TRBV11-2
J gene: TRBJ1-5
D gene: TRBD1
clone size: many
CDR3 DNA: TGTGCCAGCAGCCGGACAGGGAATAAGAATCAGCCCCAGCATTTT
CDR3 protein: CASSRTGNKNQPQHF

V gene: TRBV20-1
J gene: TRBJ1-5
D gene: .
clone size: many
CDR3 DNA: TGCAGTGCTAGTCTCAATAGCAATCAGCCCCAGCATTTT
CDR3 protein: CSASLNSNQPQHF

V gene: TRBV5-1
J gene: TRBJ2-7
D gene: TRBD2
clone size: many
CDR3 DNA: TGCGCCAGCAGCCCAAGCGGGAGTAGGTACGAGCAGTACTTC
CDR3 protein: CASSPSGSRYEQYF

V gene: TRBV14
J gene: TRBJ2-7
D gene: TRBD1
clone size: many
CDR3 DNA: TGTGCCAGCAGCCAAGGGGACCGGACAGGTCTTTACGAGCAGTACTTC
CDR3 protein: CASSQGDRTGLYEQYF

V gene: TRBV6-1
J gene: TRBJ2-7
D gene: TRBD2
clone size: many
CDR3 DNA: TGTGCCAGCAGTACGGGGACTAGAAGGTACTTC
CDR3 protein: CASSTGTRRYF

V gene: TRBV27
J gene: TRBJ2-7
D gene: TRBD2
clone size: many
CDR3 DNA: TGTGCCAGCAGTTTTTTGCCTAGCGGGTACGAGCAGTACTTC
CDR3 protein: CASSFLPSGYEQYF

V gene: TRBV5-1
J gene: TRBJ2-4
D gene: TRBD1
clone size: many
CDR3 DNA: TGCGCCAGCAGCTTGGCTCCCGGGACAGGGAGACTAGCCAAAAACATTCAGTACTTC
CDR3 protein: CASSLAPGTGRLAKNIQYF

V gene: TRBV30
J gene: TRBJ2-7
D gene: TRBD2
clone size: many
CDR3 DNA: TGTGCCTGGAGTACGGGTAGCGGGAGGGCCAGGGTGTACTTC
CDR3 protein: CAWSTGSGRARVYF

V gene: TRBV10-3
J gene: TRBJ1-2
D gene: .
clone size: many
CDR3 DNA: TGTGCCATCAGTGCCTCGGACAGACCTAACTATGGCTACACCTTC
CDR3 protein: CAISASDRPNYGYTF

V gene: TRBV19
J gene: TRBJ1-1
D gene: TRBD1
clone size: many
CDR3 DNA: TGTGCCAGTCGGGACAGGGACACTGAAGCTTTCTTT
CDR3 protein: CASRDRDTEAFF

V gene: TRBV20-1
J gene: TRBJ2-2
D gene: TRBD2
clone size: many
CDR3 DNA: TGCAGTGCTAGAGCAGCTAGCGGCGGCACCGGGGAGCTGTTTTTT
CDR3 protein: CSARAASGGTGELFF

V gene: TRBV5-1
J gene: TRBJ2-7
D gene: TRBD2
clone size: many
CDR3 DNA: TGCGCCAGCAGCCCGGGGGGGGGGCTGACATACGAGCAGTACTTC
CDR3 protein: CASSPGGGLTYEQYF

V gene: TRBV20-1
J gene: TRBJ2-7
D gene: TRBD1
clone size: many
CDR3 DNA: TGCAGTGCTGCCGGGACAGGGTCCTACGAGCAGTACTTC
CDR3 protein: CSAAGTGSYEQYF

V gene: TRBV19
J gene: TRBJ2-4
D gene: .
clone size: .
CDR3 DNA: TGTGCCAGTAGTGTCGACAGTTTGACAAGAAACATTCAGTACTTC
CDR3 protein: CASSVDSLTRNIQYF

V gene: TRBV6-2/TRBV6-3
J gene: TRBJ2-7
D gene: .
clone size: .
CDR3 DNA: TGTGCCAGCAGTTACTCGAGTCAGGGAACCTACGAGCAGTACTTC
CDR3 protein: CASSYSSQGTYEQYF

V gene: TRBV28
J gene: TRBJ2-4
D gene: TRBD2
clone size: many
CDR3 DNA: TGTGCCAGCAATAAACTAGCGGGAGCCAAAAACATTCAGTACTTC
CDR3 protein: CASNKLAGAKNIQYF

V gene: TRBV6-1
J gene: TRBJ1-1
D gene: .
clone size: many
CDR3 DNA: TGTGCCAGCAGTCAAGGGGCTCGCTCTGAAGCTTTCTTT
CDR3 protein: CASSQGARSEAFF

V gene: TRBV5-1
J gene: TRBJ1-1
D gene: .
clone size: many
CDR3 DNA: TGCGCCAGCAGCTTGGGGTGGAGCACTGAAGCTTTCTTT
CDR3 protein: CASSLGWSTEAFF

V gene: TRBV12-3/TRBV12-4
J gene: TRBJ1-6
D gene: .
clone size: many
CDR3 DNA: TGTGCCAGCAGTTTATTGGGGGATAATTCACCCCTCCACTTT
CDR3 protein: CASSLLGDNSPLHF

V gene: TRBV7-9
J gene: TRBJ2-7
D gene: .
clone size: many
CDR3 DNA: TGTGCCAGCAGCTTAGCAGAGTATAAAACGTACTTC
CDR3 protein: CASSLAEYKTYF

V gene: TRBV5-1
J gene: TRBJ1-2
D gene: .
clone size: many
CDR3 DNA: TGCGCCAGCAGCGTGGACATCAACTATGGCTACACCTTC
CDR3 protein: CASSVDINYGYTF

V gene: TRBV29-1
J gene: TRBJ1-2
D gene: TRBD1
clone size: .
CDR3 DNA: TGCAGCGTTTCTGGGACAGGGAATAATGGCTACACCTTC
CDR3 protein: CSVSGTGNNGYTF

V gene: TRBV12-3/TRBV12-4
J gene: TRBJ2-4
D gene: TRBD1
clone size: .
CDR3 DNA: TGTGCCAGCAGTAACCTCGACAGGGAGGCCAAAAACATTCAGTACTTC
CDR3 protein: CASSNLDREAKNIQYF

V gene: TRBV12-3/TRBV12-4
J gene: TRBJ2-7
D gene: TRBD1
clone size: many
CDR3 DNA: TGTGCCAGCAGTTTGGGACAGGGTACCCCCTACGAGCAGTACTTC
CDR3 protein: CASSLGQGTPYEQYF

V gene: TRBV28
J gene: TRBJ2-6
D gene: .
clone size: many
CDR3 DNA: TGTGCCAGCAGGGGTGGTGGGGCCAACGTCCTGACTTTC
CDR3 protein: CASRGGGANVLTF

V gene: TRBV2
J gene: TRBJ1-5
D gene: .
clone size: many
CDR3 DNA: TGTGCCAGCAGAAGGGGACATGGGACTCAGCCCCAGCATTTT
CDR3 protein: CASRRGHGTQPQHF

V gene: TRBV10-3
J gene: TRBJ2-2
D gene: TRBD1
clone size: .
CDR3 DNA: TGTGCCATCAGTGAGTCAACAGGGGACACCGGGGAGCTGTTTTTT
CDR3 protein: CAISESTGDTGELFF

V gene: TRBV11-2
J gene: TRBJ1-5
D gene: TRBD1
clone size: many
CDR3 DNA: TGTGCCAGCAGCCGGACAGGGGGTAGCAATCAGCCCCAGCATTTT
CDR3 protein: CASSRTGGSNQPQHF

V gene: TRBV6-2/TRBV6-3
J gene: TRBJ2-5
D gene: TRBD2
clone size: few
CDR3 DNA: TGTGCCAGCAGTTATTCGGCGGGAGAGGCAGAGACCCAGTACTTC
CDR3 protein: CASSYSAGEAETQYF

V gene: TRBV4-2
J gene: TRBJ2-5
D gene: .
clone size: .
CDR3 DNA: TGTGCCAGCAGCCAACCGCCCGGGGCCGAGACCCAGTACTTC
CDR3 protein: CASSQPPGAETQYF

V gene: TRBV5-5
J gene: TRBJ2-7
D gene: .
clone size: many
CDR3 DNA: TGTGCCAGCAGCTTGGATACCCACGAGCAGTACTTC
CDR3 protein: CASSLDTHEQYF

V gene: TRBV6-4
J gene: TRBJ2-3
D gene: .
clone size: many
CDR3 DNA: TGTGCCAGCAGGGCCCAAATGAGCGCCAGCACAGATACGCAGTATTTT
CDR3 protein: CASRAQMSASTDTQYF

V gene: TRBV7-6
J gene: TRBJ2-7
D gene: TRBD2
clone size: few
CDR3 DNA: TGTGCCAGCAGCCCGAGGCTAGCGGGAGTGCGGGAGCAGTACTTC
CDR3 protein: CASSPRLAGVREQYF

V gene: TRBV20-1
J gene: TRBJ2-5
D gene: TRBD1
clone size: many
CDR3 DNA: TGCAGTGGGGGGACAGGGCGGGAGACCCAGTACTTC
CDR3 protein: CSGGTGRETQYF

V gene: TRBV6-2/TRBV6-3
J gene: TRBJ1-1
D gene: TRBD1
clone size: few
CDR3 DNA: TGTGCCAGCAGTTACGAGGCGGGACAGATGAACACTGAAGCTTTCTTT
CDR3 protein: CASSYEAGQMNTEAFF

V gene: TRBV20-1
J gene: TRBJ1-2
D gene: .
clone size: many
CDR3 DNA: TGCAGTGCGGCCGGTATGGCTAACTATGGCTACACCTTC
CDR3 protein: CSAAGMANYGYTF

V gene: TRBV7-8
J gene: TRBJ2-5
D gene: .
clone size: .
CDR3 DNA: TGTGCCAGCAGGCTCTCCGGGACTGAGAAGGGGGGGACCCAGTACTTC
CDR3 protein: CASRLSGTEKGGTQYF

V gene: TRBV6-1
J gene: TRBJ2-7
D gene: .
clone size: many
CDR3 DNA: TGTGCCAGCACCAGTGGAGACTCACCCACCTTCGAGCAGTACTTC
CDR3 protein: CASTSGDSPTFEQYF

V gene: TRBV28
J gene: TRBJ1-1
D gene: .
clone size: once
CDR3 DNA: TGTGCCAGCAGCCATATCGGGAGCACTGAAGCTTTCTTT
CDR3 protein: CASSHIGSTEAFF

V gene: TRBV20-1
J gene: TRBJ1-2
D gene: .
clone size: few
CDR3 DNA: TGCAGTGCTAGAGATCTTACAGGGAATGGCTACACCTTC
CDR3 protein: CSARDLTGNGYTF

V gene: TRBV20-1
J gene: TRBJ1-3
D gene: .
clone size: .
CDR3 DNA: TGCAGTGCGTGGGCCTCGGGGGGAAACACCATATATTTT
CDR3 protein: CSAWASGGNTIYF

V gene: TRBV5-1
J gene: TRBJ2-7
D gene: .
clone size: many
CDR3 DNA: TGCGCCAGCAGCTTATCTCAGGGCGAGCAGTACTTC
CDR3 protein: CASSLSQGEQYF

V gene: TRBV29-1
J gene: TRBJ2-2
D gene: TRBD2
clone size: many
CDR3 DNA: TGCAGCGTTCGGACTAGCGCGGAGCTGTTTTTT
CDR3 protein: CSVRTSAELFF

V gene: TRBV6-1
J gene: TRBJ1-5
D gene: .
clone size: many
CDR3 DNA: TGTGCCAGCCTCGGGGGGGTCTTTGGGCCCCAGCATTTT
CDR3 protein: CASLGGVFGPQHF

V gene: TRBV6-5
J gene: TRBJ2-7
D gene: .
clone size: many
CDR3 DNA: TGTGCCAGCAGTTACTCGATGCGGGCTAGCGTCTCCTACGAGCAGTACTTC
CDR3 protein: CASSYSMRASVSYEQYF

V gene: TRBV6-5
J gene: TRBJ2-5
D gene: .
clone size: .
CDR3 DNA: TGTGCCAGCAGTTACTCGAAAGAACAAGAGACCCAGTACTTC
CDR3 protein: CASSYSKEQETQYF